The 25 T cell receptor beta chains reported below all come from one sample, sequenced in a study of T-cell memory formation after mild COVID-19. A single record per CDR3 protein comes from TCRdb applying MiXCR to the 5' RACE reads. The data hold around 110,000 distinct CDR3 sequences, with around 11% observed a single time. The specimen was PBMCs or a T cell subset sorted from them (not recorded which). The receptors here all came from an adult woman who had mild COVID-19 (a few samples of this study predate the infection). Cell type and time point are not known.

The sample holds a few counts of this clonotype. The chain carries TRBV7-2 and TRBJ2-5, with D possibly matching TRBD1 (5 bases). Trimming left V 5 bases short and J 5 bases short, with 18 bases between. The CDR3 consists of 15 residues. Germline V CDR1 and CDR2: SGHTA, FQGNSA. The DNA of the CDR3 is TGTGCCAGCAGCGCCCACCTAGGGGCAGTGGAGACCCAGTACTTC. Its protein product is CASSAHLGAVETQYF. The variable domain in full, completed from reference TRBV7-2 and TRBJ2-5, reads GAGVSQSPSNKVTEKGKDVELRCDPISGHTALYWYRQSLGQGLEFLIYFQGNSAPDKSGLPSDRFSAERTGGSVSTLTIQRTQQEDSAVYLCASSAHLGAVETQYFGPGTRLLVL.

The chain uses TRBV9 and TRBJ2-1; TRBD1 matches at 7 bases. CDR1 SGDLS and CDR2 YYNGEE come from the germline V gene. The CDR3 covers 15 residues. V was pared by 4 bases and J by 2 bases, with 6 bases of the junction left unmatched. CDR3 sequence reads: CASSPWDSPYNEQFF. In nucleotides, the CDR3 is TGTGCCAGCAGCCCGTGGGACAGTCCCTACAATGAGCAGTTCTTC. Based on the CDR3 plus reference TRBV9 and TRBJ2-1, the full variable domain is DSGVTQTPKHLITATGQRVTLRCSPRSGDLSVYWYQQSLDQGLQFLIQYYNGEERAKGNILERFSAQQFPDLHSELNLSSLELGDSALYFCASSPWDSPYNEQFFGPGTRLTVL.

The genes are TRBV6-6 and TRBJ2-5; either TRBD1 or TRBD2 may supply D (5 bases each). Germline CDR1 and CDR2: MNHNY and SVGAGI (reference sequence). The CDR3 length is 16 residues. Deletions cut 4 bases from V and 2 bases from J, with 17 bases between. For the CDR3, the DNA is TGTGCCAGCAGTTTTAGAGGAGGTGCAGGGCAAGAGACCCAGTACTTC. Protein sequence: CASSFRGGAGQETQYF.

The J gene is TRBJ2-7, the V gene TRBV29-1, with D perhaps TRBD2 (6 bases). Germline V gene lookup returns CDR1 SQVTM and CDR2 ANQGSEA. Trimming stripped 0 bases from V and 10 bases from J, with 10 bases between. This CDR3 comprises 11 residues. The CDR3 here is CSVEEGGDQYF. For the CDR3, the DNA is TGCAGCGTTGAAGAAGGAGGGGACCAGTACTTC.

CDR3 amino acids: CASWIAGAYTDTQYF. The CDR3, as DNA: TGTGCCAGCTGGATCGCGGGGGCTTACACAGATACGCAGTATTTT. The chain carries TRBV7-2 and TRBJ2-3, with TRBD2 as a possible D gene (7 bases). The germline V and J ends were trimmed by 8 bases and 2 bases, with 17 bases remaining between them. The germline gives CDR1 SGHTA, CDR2 FQGNSA. The CDR3 spans 15 residues.

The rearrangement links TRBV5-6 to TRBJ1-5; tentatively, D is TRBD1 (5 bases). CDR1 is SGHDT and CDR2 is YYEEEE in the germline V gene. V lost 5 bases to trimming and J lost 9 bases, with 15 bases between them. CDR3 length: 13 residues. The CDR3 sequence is CASSDLPGGPQHF. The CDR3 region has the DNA TGTGCCAGCAGTGACCTGCCCGGGGGGCCCCAGCATTTT.

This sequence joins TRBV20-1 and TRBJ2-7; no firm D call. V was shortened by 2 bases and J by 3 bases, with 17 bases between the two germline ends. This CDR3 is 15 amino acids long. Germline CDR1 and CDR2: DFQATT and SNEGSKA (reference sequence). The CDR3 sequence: CSARPTSRPLYEQYF. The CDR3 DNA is TGCAGTGCTAGACCCACATCGCGGCCCCTCTACGAGCAGTACTTC.

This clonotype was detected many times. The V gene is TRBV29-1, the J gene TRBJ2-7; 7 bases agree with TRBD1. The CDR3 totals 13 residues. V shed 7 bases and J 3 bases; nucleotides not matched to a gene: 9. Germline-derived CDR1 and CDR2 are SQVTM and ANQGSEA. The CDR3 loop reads CSALGQENYEQYF. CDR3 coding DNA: TGCAGCGCCCTAGGACAGGAAAACTACGAGCAGTACTTC.

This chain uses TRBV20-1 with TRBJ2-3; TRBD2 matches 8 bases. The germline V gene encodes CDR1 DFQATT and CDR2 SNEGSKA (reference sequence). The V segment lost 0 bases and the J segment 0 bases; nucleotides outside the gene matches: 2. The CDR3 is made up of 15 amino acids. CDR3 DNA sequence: TGCAGTGCTAGAGATGTAGCGGGGAGCACAGATACGCAGTATTTT. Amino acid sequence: CSARDVAGSTDTQYF.

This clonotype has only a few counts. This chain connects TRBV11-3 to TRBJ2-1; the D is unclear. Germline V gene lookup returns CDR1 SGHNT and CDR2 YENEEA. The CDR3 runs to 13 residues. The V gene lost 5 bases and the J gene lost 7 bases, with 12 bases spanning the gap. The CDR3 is CASSRHLGNEQFF. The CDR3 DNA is TGTGCCAGCAGCCGTCACTTAGGAAATGAGCAGTTCTTC.

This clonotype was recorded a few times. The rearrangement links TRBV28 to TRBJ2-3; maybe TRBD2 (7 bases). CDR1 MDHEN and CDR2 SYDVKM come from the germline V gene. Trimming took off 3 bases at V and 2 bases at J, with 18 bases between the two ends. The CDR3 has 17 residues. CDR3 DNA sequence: TGTGCCAGCAGTTTGGTGGCGGGGGCCCCCCACACAGATACGCAGTATTTT. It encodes CASSLVAGAPHTDTQYF.

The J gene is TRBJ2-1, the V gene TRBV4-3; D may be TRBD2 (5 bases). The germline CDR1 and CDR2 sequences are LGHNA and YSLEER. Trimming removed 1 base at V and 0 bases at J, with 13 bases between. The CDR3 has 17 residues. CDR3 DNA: TGCGCCAGCAGCCAAGTCCCTAGCCTGAGCTCCTACAATGAGCAGTTCTTC. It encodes CASSQVPSLSSYNEQFF.

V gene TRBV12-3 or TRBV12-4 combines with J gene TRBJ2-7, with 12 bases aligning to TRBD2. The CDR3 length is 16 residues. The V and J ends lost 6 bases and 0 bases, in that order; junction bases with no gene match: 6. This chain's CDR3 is CASSPSGRALSYEQYF. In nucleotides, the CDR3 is TGTGCCAGCAGCCCTAGCGGGAGGGCTCTCTCCTACGAGCAGTACTTC.

The CDR3 protein is CASSPREGRERFYNEQFF. In DNA, the CDR3 is TGTGCCAGCAGCCCTAGGGAAGGGCGGGAGCGTTTTTACAATGAGCAGTTCTTC. This chain joins TRBV7-2 and TRBJ2-1; 7 positions agree with TRBD2. Trimming removed 5 bases from V and 4 bases from J; junction bases left unmatched: 17. Germline CDR1 and CDR2: SGHTA and FQGNSA. This CDR3 region has 18 residues.

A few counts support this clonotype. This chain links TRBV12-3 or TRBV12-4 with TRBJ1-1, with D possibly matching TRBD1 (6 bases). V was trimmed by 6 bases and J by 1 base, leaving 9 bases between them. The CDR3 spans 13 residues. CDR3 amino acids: CASRLQGNTEAFF. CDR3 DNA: TGTGCCAGCAGGTTACAGGGGAACACTGAAGCTTTCTTT.

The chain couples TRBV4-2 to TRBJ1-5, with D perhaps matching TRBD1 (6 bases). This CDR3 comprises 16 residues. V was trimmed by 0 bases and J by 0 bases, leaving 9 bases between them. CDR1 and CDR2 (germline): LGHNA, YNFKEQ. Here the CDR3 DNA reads TGTGCCAGCAGCCAAGAGTGGGGGGCTAGCAATCAGCCCCAGCATTTT. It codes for CASSQEWGASNQPQHF.

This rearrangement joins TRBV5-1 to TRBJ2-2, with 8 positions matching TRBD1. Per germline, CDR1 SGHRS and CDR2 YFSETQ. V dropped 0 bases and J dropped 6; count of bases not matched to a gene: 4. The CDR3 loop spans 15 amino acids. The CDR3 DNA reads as TGCGCCAGCAGCTTGGGCCAGGGGGCTTCCGGGGAGCTGTTTTTT. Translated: CASSLGQGASGELFF.

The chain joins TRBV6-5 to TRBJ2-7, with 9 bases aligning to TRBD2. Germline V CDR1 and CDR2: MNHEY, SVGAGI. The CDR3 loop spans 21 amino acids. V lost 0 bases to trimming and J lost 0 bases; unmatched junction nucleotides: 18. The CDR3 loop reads CASSYSSIWTSDSVSSYEQYF. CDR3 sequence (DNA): TGTGCCAGCAGTTACTCTAGCATTTGGACTAGCGATTCGGTGAGCTCCTACGAGCAGTACTTC.

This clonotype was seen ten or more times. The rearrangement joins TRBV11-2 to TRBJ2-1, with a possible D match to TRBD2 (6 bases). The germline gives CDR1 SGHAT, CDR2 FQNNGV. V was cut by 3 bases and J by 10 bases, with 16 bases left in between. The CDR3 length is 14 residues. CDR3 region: CASSFRDSTEEQFF. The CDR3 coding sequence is TGTGCCAGCAGCTTCCGGGACTCGACGGAAGAGCAGTTCTTC. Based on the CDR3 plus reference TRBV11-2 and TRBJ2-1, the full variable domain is EAGVAQSPRYKIIEKRQSVAFWCNPISGHATLYWYQQILGQGPKLLIQFQNNGVVDDSQLPKDRFSAERLKGVDSTLKIQPAKLEDSAVYLCASSFRDSTEEQFFGPGTRLTVL.

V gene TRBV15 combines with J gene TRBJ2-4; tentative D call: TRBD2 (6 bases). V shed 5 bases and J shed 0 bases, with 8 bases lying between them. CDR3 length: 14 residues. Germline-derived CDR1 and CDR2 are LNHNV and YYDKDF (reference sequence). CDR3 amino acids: CATSGGVAKNIQYF. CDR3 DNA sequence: TGTGCCACCAGCGGAGGGGTAGCCAAAAACATTCAGTACTTC.

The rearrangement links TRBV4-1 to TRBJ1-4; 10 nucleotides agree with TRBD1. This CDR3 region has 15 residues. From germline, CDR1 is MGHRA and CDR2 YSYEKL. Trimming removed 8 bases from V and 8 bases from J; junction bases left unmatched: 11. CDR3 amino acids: CASGEGTGAGEKLFF. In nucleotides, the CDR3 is TGCGCCAGCGGGGAGGGGACAGGGGCGGGAGAAAAACTGTTTTTT.

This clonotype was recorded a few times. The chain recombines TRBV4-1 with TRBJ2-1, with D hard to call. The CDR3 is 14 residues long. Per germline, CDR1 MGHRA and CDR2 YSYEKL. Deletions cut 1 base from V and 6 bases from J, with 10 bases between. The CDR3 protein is CASSQVSQLNEQFF. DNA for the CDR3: TGCGCCAGCAGCCAAGTTAGCCAACTCAATGAGCAGTTCTTC.

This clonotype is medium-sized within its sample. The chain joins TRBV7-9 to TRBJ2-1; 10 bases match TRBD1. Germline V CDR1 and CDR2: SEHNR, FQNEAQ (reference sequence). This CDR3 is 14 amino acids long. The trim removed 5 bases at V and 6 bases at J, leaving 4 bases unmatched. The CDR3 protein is CASSPWTGGNEQFF. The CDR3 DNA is TGTGCCAGCAGCCCATGGACAGGGGGCAATGAGCAGTTCTTC.

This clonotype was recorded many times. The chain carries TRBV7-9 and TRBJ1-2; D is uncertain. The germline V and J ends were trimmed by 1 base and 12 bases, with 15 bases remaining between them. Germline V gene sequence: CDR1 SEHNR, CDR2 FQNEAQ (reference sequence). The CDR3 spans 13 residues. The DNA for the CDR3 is TGTGCCAGCAGCTTAGGACATACTCCCGCTCACACCTTC. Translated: CASSLGHTPAHTF.

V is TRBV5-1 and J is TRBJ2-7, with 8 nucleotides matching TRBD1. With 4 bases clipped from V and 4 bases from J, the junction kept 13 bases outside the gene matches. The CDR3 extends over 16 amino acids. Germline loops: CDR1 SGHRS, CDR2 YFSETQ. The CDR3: CASSDSTGGSPYEQYF. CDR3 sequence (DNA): TGCGCCAGCAGCGATTCTACAGGGGGATCTCCTTACGAGCAGTACTTC.